This passage covers 21 T cell receptor beta chains from one sample sequenced in a study of T cells in Graves' hyperthyroidism and ophthalmopathy. Amplified TCR beta CDR3 regions derived from RNA transcripts. First-round RT-PCR targeting the TCR CDR3 was performed with the HTBI primer set. MiXCR, applied by TCRdb to the multiplex PCR reads, yields one record per CDR3 protein. The sample yields 500,000 or so distinct CDR3 sequences, approximately 17% seen once. The sample was blood. Source of these receptors: a woman younger than 30 with Graves' ophthalmopathy.

This clonotype was observed many times. The rearrangement links TRBV7-9 to TRBJ2-3; 7 positions match TRBD2. The CDR3 is 16 residues long. The J segment lost 4 bases and the V segment lost 5 bases, leaving 12 bases of the junction unmatched. Germline values: CDR1 SEHNR, CDR2 FQNEAQ (reference sequence). As DNA, the CDR3 is TGTGCCAGCAGCCCACCGACAGCCACTAGCGCAGATACGCAGTATTTT. This codes for CASSPPTATSADTQYF.

In its sample, this clonotype was seen many times. This chain's CDR3 is CSAPVPGLPFYEQYF. The CDR3 nucleotides read TGCAGTGCTCCCGTCCCGGGACTACCCTTCTACGAGCAGTACTTC. This chain uses TRBV20-1 with TRBJ2-7; 7 nucleotides align to TRBD2. This CDR3 is built from 15 residues. After removal of 5 bases from V and 3 bases from J, the junction contained 13 bases not matched to a gene. Germline V CDR1 and CDR2: DFQATT, SNEGSKA (reference sequence).

Turning to this clonotype: This sequence may be a read error, since a much larger clone differs from it by one base. The chain carries TRBV9 and TRBJ1-2; 8 bases are shared with TRBD1. The CDR3 sequence is 15 residues long. Germline CDR1 SGDLS, CDR2 YYNGEE. Here the CDR3 reads CPSSVNGQGDYGYTF. The DNA of the CDR3 is TGTCCCAGCAGCGTTAACGGACAGGGTGACTATGGCTACACCTTC. The full variable domain, with the rest looked up from reference TRBV9 and TRBJ1-2, is DSGVTQTPKHLITATGQRVTLRCSPRSGDLSVYWYQQSLDQGLQFLIQYYNGEERAKGNILERFSAQQFPDLHSELNLSSLELGDSALYFCPSSVNGQGDYGYTFGSGTRLTVV.

Here the CDR3 reads CASSQDSYRRETQYF. The CDR3 DNA follows: TGTGCCAGCAGCCAAGATTCCTACCGGCGGGAGACCCAGTACTTC. The genes are TRBV14 and TRBJ2-5; no clear D. Germline lookup yields CDR1 SGHDN and CDR2 FVKESK. V dropped 0 bases and J dropped 5 bases, with 13 bases sitting between them. The length of the CDR3 is 15 residues.

This clonotype occurred a few times. The CDR3 DNA follows: TGCAGTGCTAGAGATCAGAGGGGCGGTAACAATCAGCCCCAGCATTTT. It specifies CSARDQRGGNNQPQHF. This sequence joins TRBV20-1 and TRBJ1-5, with a weak D call TRBD1 (5 bases). Between the trimmed V and J ends, which lost 0 bases and 3 bases, there was a span of 15 bases. The CDR3 consists of 16 residues. Germline V gives CDR1 DFQATT, CDR2 SNEGSKA (reference sequence).

Many counts were recorded for this clonotype. The chain has TRBV20-1 and TRBJ1-1; 9 positions match TRBD1. This CDR3 spans 17 amino acids. In germline, CDR1 is DFQATT, CDR2 SNEGSKA (reference sequence). The V segment lost 3 bases and the J segment 2 bases; nucleotides outside the gene matches: 13. As DNA, the CDR3 is TGCAGTGCTAGGACTTTGGACAGGGGCGTGTTAAACACTGAAGCTTTCTTT. Amino acid sequence: CSARTLDRGVLNTEAFF.

This clonotype has just a few counts. The J gene is TRBJ2-1, the V gene TRBV25-1; TRBD2 agrees at 15 bases. This CDR3 has 15 residues. The V segment lost 5 bases and the J segment 10 bases; nucleotides outside the gene matches: 6. Germline values: CDR1 MGHDK, CDR2 SYGVNS. CDR3 DNA: TGTGCCAGCAGTAAGGACGGACTAGCGGGAGGGGAGCAGTTCTTC. Residues: CASSKDGLAGGEQFF.

This clonotype was observed at least ten times. This chain joins TRBV28 and TRBJ1-1; tentative D call: TRBD1 (5 bases). This CDR3 region has 14 residues. In germline, CDR1 is MDHEN, CDR2 SYDVKM. Between the trimmed V and J ends, which lost 3 bases and 7 bases, there was a span of 15 bases. The CDR3 spells CASSFLRGQNEAFF. The CDR3 region has the DNA TGTGCCAGCAGTTTTTTAAGGGGCCAGAATGAAGCTTTCTTT.

There are a few counts of this clonotype. The V call is TRBV19, the J call TRBJ2-7; 10 positions agree with TRBD1. This CDR3 is 14 amino acids long. Germline lookup yields CDR1 LNHDA and CDR2 SQIVND (reference sequence). V was pared by 4 bases and J by 6 bases, with 6 bases of the junction left unmatched. The CDR3 coding sequence is TGTGCCAGTAGTACGGGACAGGGGATAGGCGAGCAGTACTTC. This gives the protein CASSTGQGIGEQYF.

This clonotype was observed at least ten times. The CDR3 coding sequence is TGTGCCACACTGGGACAGCCTAACAATGAGCAGTTCTTC. Its translation is CATLGQPNNEQFF. V is TRBV15 and J is TRBJ2-1; 7 nucleotides align to TRBD1. The CDR3 is 13 residues long. Germline lookup yields CDR1 LNHNV and CDR2 YYDKDF (reference sequence). With 9 bases clipped from V and 5 bases from J, the junction kept 7 bases outside the gene matches.

This clonotype was detected only a few times. The CDR3 loop reads CATSRDGGVVEKLFF. CDR3 bases: TGTGCCACCAGCAGAGATGGGGGGGTGGTTGAAAAACTGTTTTTT. The chain has TRBV15 and TRBJ1-4, with D possibly TRBD1 on 5 matching bases. Germline CDR1 and CDR2: LNHNV and YYDKDF (reference sequence). The CDR3 spans 15 residues. The ends were cut back, 0 bases at V and 7 bases at J, with 12 bases in the middle.

Many counts were recorded for this clonotype. CDR3: CASSYSDYAYEQYF. CDR3 sequence (DNA): TGTGCCAGCAGTTACTCCGACTACGCCTACGAGCAGTACTTC. The V call is TRBV6-2 or TRBV6-3, the J call TRBJ2-7, with D tentatively TRBD2 (5 bases). V gave up 0 bases and J gave up 2 bases, with 8 bases separating them. The CDR3 length is 14 residues. The germline gives CDR1 MNHEY, CDR2 SVGEGT.

This clonotype was seen ten or more times. This sequence joins TRBV28 and TRBJ2-7; the match to TRBD1 covers 10 bases. CDR3 length: 14 amino acids. Trimming cost V 2 bases and J 4 bases; bases outside gene matches: 2. Per the germline V gene, CDR1 is MDHEN and CDR2 is SYDVKM. Here the CDR3 reads CASSLGTGEYEQYF. CDR3 DNA sequence: TGTGCCAGCAGTTTAGGGACAGGGGAATACGAGCAGTACTTC.

This clonotype was seen a handful of times. The V and J genes are TRBV15 and TRBJ1-1; D not certain. This CDR3 has 15 amino acids. V was cut by 0 bases and J by 1 base, with 9 bases left in between. The V gene's germline CDR1 is LNHNV and CDR2 YYDKDF (reference sequence). The DNA for the CDR3 is TGTGCCACCAGCAGAGATCGCGCAGGGAACACTGAAGCTTTCTTT. Protein product: CATSRDRAGNTEAFF. Variable domain in full (rest from reference TRBV15 and TRBJ1-1): DAMVIQNPRYQVTQFGKPVTLSCSQTLNHNVMYWYQQKSSQAPKLLFHYYDKDFNNEADTPDNFQSRRPNTSFCFLDIRSPGLGDTAMYLCATSRDRAGNTEAFFGQGTRLTVV.

This clonotype showed up many times. The chain combines TRBV20-1 with TRBJ2-5, with 10 bases lining up with TRBD2. CDR3 size: 17 residues. J was trimmed by 2 bases and V by 6 bases; bases with no gene match: 15. Per the germline V gene, CDR1 is DFQATT and CDR2 is SNEGSKA (reference sequence). CDR3 nucleotides: TGCAGTGCCCCCAGGGGAGCGGGGGGGATTATACAAGAGACCCAGTACTTC. It codes for CSAPRGAGGIIQETQYF.

This clonotype was observed many times. V gene TRBV6-5 combines with J gene TRBJ1-1; D is uncertain. The CDR3 is made up of 15 amino acids. CDR1 is MNHEY, CDR2 SVGAGI, per germline. V was clipped by 2 bases and J by 1 base, with 11 bases between them. CDR3 DNA: TGTGCCAGCAGTTACACGGGAGGAGAGAACACTGAAGCTTTCTTT. Amino acids: CASSYTGGENTEAFF.

This clonotype was detected ten times or more. CDR3 in amino acids: CASRGETGGAYEQYF. The CDR3 nucleotides read TGTGCCAGCAGGGGGGAGACAGGGGGCGCCTACGAGCAGTACTTC. The chain carries TRBV28 and TRBJ2-7, with TRBD1 identical over 10 bases. V was clipped by 6 bases and J by 2 bases; unmatched bases: 7. This CDR3 comprises 15 residues. Germline loops: CDR1 MDHEN, CDR2 SYDVKM.

This clonotype was counted between two and nine times. This chain uses TRBV20-1 with TRBJ1-1; 7 nucleotides match TRBD1. Trimming cost V 3 bases and J 5 bases; bases outside gene matches: 15. Germline lookup yields CDR1 DFQATT and CDR2 SNEGSKA (reference sequence). This CDR3 has 16 residues. The CDR3 region has the DNA TGCAGTGCTAGGCGGCAGGGGGAAACCCCGTGGACTGAAGCTTTCTTT. Translating gives CSARRQGETPWTEAFF.

Comments on this clonotype: No conserved phenylalanine or tryptophan is present at the end of the CDR3, so a read error is the likely explanation. The chain recombines TRBV20-1 with TRBJ1-1; no clear D. The V end was cut by 5 bases, the J end by 3 bases, with 7 bases between. The CDR3 is made up of 11 amino acids. In germline, CDR1 is DFQATT, CDR2 SNEGSKA (reference sequence). CDR3 DNA: TGCAGTGCTCCTAGAGACACTGAAGCTTTCTCT. Translated, it gives CSAPRDTEAFS.

The V and J genes are TRBV27 and TRBJ2-7; 11 bases align to TRBD2. V lost 6 bases, J lost 6 bases, and 16 bases stayed unmatched. CDR3 length: 17 amino acids. CDR1 is MNHEY, CDR2 SMNVEV, per germline (reference sequence). This chain's CDR3 is CASSTFMTGTSGREQYF. Written as DNA, the CDR3 is TGTGCCAGCAGCACTTTTATGACCGGGACTAGCGGCCGCGAGCAGTACTTC.

This clonotype occurred many times. This chain joins TRBV7-9 and TRBJ2-3, with 14 bases aligning to TRBD2. This CDR3 contains 18 residues. Germline lookup yields CDR1 SEHNR and CDR2 FQNEAQ (reference sequence). V lost 6 bases, J lost 3 bases, and 11 bases stayed unmatched. CDR3 bases: TGTGCCAGCAGTACGTTCGGGACTAGCGGGAGTATGACAGATACGCAGTATTTT. The encoded protein is CASSTFGTSGSMTDTQYF.